These 20 T cell receptor beta chains were sequenced from one sample in a study of memory CD4+ T cells and cytomegalovirus serostatus. The sort gate was single viable CD3+CD4+CD8-CD45RO+ cells for memory CD4+ T cells. Generated by immunoSEQ multiplex PCR, the TCRdb table keeps only in-frame clones and is missing some. The sample consists of approximately 41,000 clones, 75% to 85% of them appearing once. The sample taken for sequencing was memory CD4+ T cells from blood. Receptor source: an adult in good health and CMV-seronegative.

V gene TRBV30 combines with J gene TRBJ2-1; D not certain. The CDR3 extends over 12 amino acids. The germline CDR1 and CDR2 sequences are GTSNPN and SVGIG (reference sequence). V was clipped by 1 base and J by 7 bases, with 8 bases between them. CDR3 sequence reads: CAWSAQVNEQFF. CDR3 bases: TGTGCCTGGAGTGCCCAGGTGAATGAGCAGTTCTTC.

This clone showed up just once. V usage is TRBV5-4 and J usage is TRBJ2-6, with 8 bases aligning to TRBD1. Looked up from germline, CDR1 is SGHNT and CDR2 is YYREEE (reference sequence). Trimming took 9 bases from V and 2 from J; bases not matched to a gene: 4. The CDR3 has 14 amino acids. This chain's CDR3 is CATLDRAGANVLTF. In nucleotides, the CDR3 is TGTGCCACTTTGGACAGGGCTGGGGCCAACGTCCTGACTTTC.

This clone was seen a few times. The rearrangement uses TRBV7-9 and TRBJ1-5; possibly TRBD1 for D (6 bases). Germline CDR1 SEHNR, CDR2 FQNEAQ (reference sequence). V was pared by 1 base and J by 6 bases, with 7 bases between. CDR3 length equals 13 residues. CDR3 protein: CASSLEGGQPQHF. CDR3 DNA sequence: TGTGCCAGCAGCTTAGAAGGGGGTCAGCCCCAGCATTTT.

The chain uses TRBV30 and TRBJ2-1; TRBD1 might be the D (6 bases). This CDR3 has 15 residues. The V gene lost 4 bases and the J gene lost 2 bases, with 15 bases spanning the gap. Per germline, CDR1 GTSNPN and CDR2 SVGIG (reference sequence). CDR3 coding DNA: TGTGCCTGGACGAACAGGGTTTCTACCTACAATGAGCAGTTCTTC. This gives the protein CAWTNRVSTYNEQFF.

This clone was seen a single time. For the CDR3, the DNA is TGCGCCAGCAGTGAGTCTTTAGGGTACGGCGGGGAGCTGTTTTTT. Protein product: CASSESLGYGGELFF. The chain is built from TRBV10-2 and TRBJ2-2; D gene ambiguous. Trimming left V 0 bases short and J 7 bases short, with 12 bases between. Germline V lookup: CDR1 WSHSY, CDR2 SAAADI. This CDR3 region has 15 residues.

The V gene is TRBV11-3, the J gene TRBJ2-1; TRBD1 or TRBD2 may be the D gene (5 bases each). Trimming left V 3 bases short and J 9 bases short, with 18 bases between. Germline V gene sequence: CDR1 SGHNT, CDR2 YENEEA. The CDR3 loop spans 15 amino acids. The CDR3 DNA reads as TGTGCCAGCAGCTTTTCCGGGACGATGGTCAGTGAGCAGTTCTTC. This codes for CASSFSGTMVSEQFF.

About this clone itself: This specimen includes other DNA sequences encoding the same CDR3. The chain combines TRBV19 with TRBJ1-2; no clear D gene. The germline V gene encodes CDR1 LNHDA and CDR2 SQIVND (reference sequence). The V gene lost 5 bases and the J gene lost 8 bases, with 12 bases spanning the gap. The CDR3 consists of 12 residues. The CDR3 here is CASSPTGYGYTF. In DNA form, the CDR3 reads TGTGCCAGTAGTCCAACGGGTTACGGCTACACCTTC.

This clone occurred once. V is TRBV7-2 and J is TRBJ2-3; D not resolved. Deletions cut 0 bases from V and 0 bases from J, with 4 bases between. The CDR3 spans 14 residues. Looked up from germline, CDR1 is SGHTA and CDR2 is FQGNSA. The CDR3, as DNA: TGTGCCAGCAGCTTAGCGCACAGCACAGATACGCAGTATTTT. Protein product: CASSLAHSTDTQYF.

This clone was observed a few times. The chain employs TRBV5-1 and TRBJ2-1, with 7 bases that match TRBD2. V lost 0 bases to trimming and J lost 6 bases; unmatched junction nucleotides: 3. The CDR3 covers 14 residues. Per the germline V gene, CDR1 is SGHRS and CDR2 is YFSETQ. The DNA of the CDR3 is TGCGCCAGCAGCTTGGGGCTAGCGGCCAATGAGCAGTTCTTC. Translating it yields CASSLGLAANEQFF.

This clone was seen a handful of times. This chain connects TRBV18 to TRBJ1-1; 7 positions agree with TRBD1. CDR1 and CDR2 (germline): KGHSH, LQKENI. After removal of 6 bases from V and 2 bases from J, the junction contained 6 bases not matched to a gene. The CDR3 runs to 14 residues. The CDR3 loop is CASSPVGGNTEAFF. The CDR3 coding sequence is TGTGCCAGCTCCCCCGTAGGGGGCAACACTGAAGCTTTCTTT.

This clone is a singleton in its sample. The chain carries TRBV6-5 and TRBJ2-3, with TRBD1 identical over 7 bases. Unmatched junction bases numbered 7, after V lost 5 bases and J lost 2 bases. Looked up from germline, CDR1 is MNHEY and CDR2 is SVGAGI. The CDR3 sequence is 15 residues long. CDR3 sequence: CASSLQGPHTDTQYF. The CDR3 DNA reads as TGTGCCAGCAGTCTACAGGGGCCCCACACAGATACGCAGTATTTT.

This clone was seen a handful of times. The J gene is TRBJ2-7, the V gene TRBV19, with TRBD1 matching 11 bases. V lost 5 bases, J lost 5 bases, and 2 bases stayed unmatched. The CDR3 has 13 amino acids. Germline assignment: CDR1 LNHDA and CDR2 SQIVND (reference sequence). As DNA, the CDR3 is TGTGCCAGTAGTGGACAGGGGGCCCACGAGCAGTACTTC. This sequence encodes CASSGQGAHEQYF.

The rearrangement links TRBV7-2 to TRBJ2-1; the match to TRBD2 covers 11 bases. The J segment lost 12 bases and the V segment lost 5 bases, leaving 12 bases of the junction unmatched. Germline CDR1 reads SGHTA; CDR2 reads FQGNSA. The CDR3 is made up of 15 amino acids. CDR3 nucleotides: TGTGCCAGCAGCCCCCCGGGGCTAGCGGGAGGTGGGCAGTTCTTC. It yields the protein CASSPPGLAGGGQFF.

This chain joins TRBV11-2 and TRBJ1-1; D unresolved. This CDR3 region has 15 residues. Germline assignment: CDR1 SGHAT and CDR2 FQNNGV. Deletions cut 1 base from V and 4 bases from J, with 13 bases between. DNA for the CDR3: TGTGCCAGCAGCTTAGTTCTCCACGAGGGCACTGAAGCTTTCTTT. Amino acid sequence: CASSLVLHEGTEAFF.

The V and J genes are TRBV5-1 and TRBJ1-1, with TRBD1 matching over 9 bases. Germline trimming cut 6 bases from V and 3 bases from J; bases unmatched to any gene: 9. The germline V gene has CDR1 SGHRS and CDR2 YFSETQ. The CDR3 covers 15 residues. DNA for the CDR3: TGCGCCAGCACCCAGCCCGACAGGGGGGACACTGAAGCTTTCTTT. This gives the protein CASTQPDRGDTEAFF.

The V gene is TRBV4-3, the J gene TRBJ1-3, with unresolved D. The CDR3 runs 15 residues. With 0 bases removed from V and 3 bases from J, the gap between germline ends came to 9 bases. Germline V gene data show CDR1 as LGHNA and CDR2 as YSLEER. CDR3 nucleotide sequence: TGCGCCAGCAGCCAAGAGGGGAGGGTTGGAAACACCATATATTTT. This encodes CASSQEGRVGNTIYF.

V and J are TRBV5-4 and TRBJ1-4, with 8 positions matching TRBD1. With 3 bases clipped from V and 7 bases from J, the junction kept 2 bases outside the gene matches. The CDR3 has 13 residues. CDR1 SGHNT and CDR2 YYREEE come from the germline V gene (reference sequence). CDR3 nucleotide sequence: TGTGCCAGCAGCTCAGACAGGGGTGAAAAACTGTTTTTT. It codes for CASSSDRGEKLFF.

The rearrangement joins TRBV19 to TRBJ2-7, with D perhaps being TRBD1 or TRBD2 (5 bases each). Trimming pared 6 bases from V and 2 bases from J, leaving 14 bases between. CDR3 size: 14 residues. CDR1 and CDR2 from the germline V gene are LNHDA and SQIVND (reference sequence). In DNA, the CDR3 is TGTGCCAGTAGCGTTCGGGACGGCCCCTACGAGCAGTACTTC. Translated: CASSVRDGPYEQYF.

This clone was seen a single time. The gene calls are TRBV19 and TRBJ2-7, with a possible D match to TRBD1 (6 bases). In germline, CDR1 is LNHDA, CDR2 SQIVND (reference sequence). The CDR3 is 14 amino acids. V gave up 2 bases and J gave up 6 bases, with 14 bases separating them. This chain's CDR3 is CASSILGAPSEQYF. The CDR3 region has the DNA TGTGCCAGTAGTATACTGGGGGCGCCGAGCGAGCAGTACTTC. The whole variable domain, filled in from reference TRBV19 and TRBJ2-7, reads DGGITQSPKYLFRKEGQNVTLSCEQNLNHDAMYWYRQDPGQGLRLIYYSQIVNDFQKGDIAEGYSVSREKKESFPLTVTSAQKNPTAFYLCASSILGAPSEQYFGPGTRLTVT.

The V gene is TRBV28, the J gene TRBJ1-5; a possible D gene is TRBD1 (5 bases). Germline V lookup: CDR1 MDHEN, CDR2 SYDVKM. The CDR3 extends over 14 amino acids. V shed 7 bases and J shed 1 base, with 11 bases lying between them. In DNA form, the CDR3 reads TGTGCCAGCACCTTCCGGGGGAGCAATCAGCCCCAGCATTTT. It codes for CASTFRGSNQPQHF.